These T cell receptor beta chains were read from a single sample in a study of T cells after yellow fever vaccination. MiXCR, applied by TCRdb to the 5' RACE reads, yields one record per CDR3 protein. The repertoire includes roughly 94,000 distinct CDR3 sequences, roughly 8.2% of them detected once, and roughly 15% sits in the top ten. The sample in question was CD8+ T cells not binding an NS4B(214-222) dextramer, sorted from PBMCs, obtained more than 14 days after the first yellow fever vaccination. These receptors were collected from a man between 18 and 35 years old who received the YFV17D yellow fever vaccine. Both conserved end residues are part of each CDR3. Fields, in order: clone size, D gene, V gene, J gene, CDR3 DNA, CDR3 protein. The D gene is left open where the match is weak. Size tells how often a clone was seen (once, few, many) or the class of an expanded clone, and some rows leave it out.

-,TRBD1,TRBV12-3/TRBV12-4,TRBJ1-5,TGTGCCAGCAGTCCGACAGGGGATCAGCCCCAGCATTTT,CASSPTGDQPQHF
-,TRBD2,TRBV27,TRBJ2-1,TGTGCCAGCAGTTTTTCGGCGGGGGGGACGTACAATGAGCAGTTCTTC,CASSFSAGGTYNEQFF
-,-,TRBV24-1,TRBJ2-3,TGTGCCACCAGGAGTACGGGGGCGACCACAGATACGCAGTATTTT,CATRSTGATTDTQYF
few,-,TRBV5-5,TRBJ2-1,TGTGCCAGCAGCCTCACAGGGATCGACGGCGGTGAGCAGTTCTTC,CASSLTGIDGGEQFF
-,-,TRBV29-1,TRBJ1-2,TGCAGCGTTTCCTTAACATCGTCCTATGGCTACACCTTC,CSVSLTSSYGYTF
few,-,TRBV6-2/TRBV6-3,TRBJ2-7,TGTGCCAGCAGTTACTCGGACGGACCCTACGAGCAGTACTTC,CASSYSDGPYEQYF
many,-,TRBV3-1,TRBJ2-6,TGTGCCAGCAGCCCCAGACAAATCTCTGGGGCCAACGTCCTGACTTTC,CASSPRQISGANVLTF
few,-,TRBV11-2,TRBJ2-5,TGTGCCAGCAGCCCATATAATGACAGGCCCGGCAACACGGAGACCCAGTACTTC,CASSPYNDRPGNTETQYF
-,-,TRBV11-2,TRBJ2-1,TGTGCCAGCAGCTCTTGGCAGGGCGATGAGCAGTTCTTC,CASSSWQGDEQFF
-,TRBD1,TRBV27,TRBJ1-5,TGTGCCAGCAGTAACTCCCCGGGACAGGGGACCAGTCAGCCCCAGCATTTT,CASSNSPGQGTSQPQHF